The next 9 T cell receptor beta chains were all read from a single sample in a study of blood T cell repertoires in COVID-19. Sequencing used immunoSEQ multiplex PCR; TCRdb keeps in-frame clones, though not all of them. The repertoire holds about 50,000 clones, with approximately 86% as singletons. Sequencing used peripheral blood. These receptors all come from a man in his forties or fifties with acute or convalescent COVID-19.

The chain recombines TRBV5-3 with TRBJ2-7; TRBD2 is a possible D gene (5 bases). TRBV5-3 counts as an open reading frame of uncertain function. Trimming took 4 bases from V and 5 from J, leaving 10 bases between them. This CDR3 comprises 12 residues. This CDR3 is CARSPRGDEQYF. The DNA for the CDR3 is TGTGCCAGAAGCCCTCGGGGAGACGAGCAGTACTTC.

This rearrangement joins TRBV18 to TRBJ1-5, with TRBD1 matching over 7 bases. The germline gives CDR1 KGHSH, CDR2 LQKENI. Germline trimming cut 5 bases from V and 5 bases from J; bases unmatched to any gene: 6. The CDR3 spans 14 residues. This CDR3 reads CASSSTGDHQPQHF. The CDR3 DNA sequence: TGTGCCAGCTCAAGTACAGGGGACCATCAGCCCCAGCATTTT.

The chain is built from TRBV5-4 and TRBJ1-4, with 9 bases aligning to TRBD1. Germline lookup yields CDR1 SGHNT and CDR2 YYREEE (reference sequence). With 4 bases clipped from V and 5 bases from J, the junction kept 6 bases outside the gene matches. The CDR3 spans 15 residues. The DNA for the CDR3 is TGTGCCAGCAGCCCCGGACAGGGGAGGAATGAAAAACTGTTTTTT. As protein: CASSPGQGRNEKLFF. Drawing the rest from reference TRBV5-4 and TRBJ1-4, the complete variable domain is ETGVTQSPTHLIKTRGQQVTLRCSSQSGHNTVSWYQQALGQGPQFIFQYYREEENGRGNFPPRFSGLQFPNYSSELNVNALELDDSALYLCASSPGQGRNEKLFFGSGTQLSVL.

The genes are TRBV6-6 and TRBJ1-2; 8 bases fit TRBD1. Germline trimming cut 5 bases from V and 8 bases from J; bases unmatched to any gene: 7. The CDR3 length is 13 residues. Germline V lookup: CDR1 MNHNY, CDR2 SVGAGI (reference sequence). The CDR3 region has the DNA TGTGCCAGCAGTCATCGACAGGGGTACGGCTACACCTTC. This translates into CASSHRQGYGYTF.

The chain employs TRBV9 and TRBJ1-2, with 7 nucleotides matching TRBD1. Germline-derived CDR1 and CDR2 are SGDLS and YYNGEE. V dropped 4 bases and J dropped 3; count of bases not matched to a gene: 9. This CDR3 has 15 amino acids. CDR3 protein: CASSHRQGLDYGYTF. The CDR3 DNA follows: TGTGCCAGCAGCCACCGACAGGGACTAGACTATGGCTACACCTTC.

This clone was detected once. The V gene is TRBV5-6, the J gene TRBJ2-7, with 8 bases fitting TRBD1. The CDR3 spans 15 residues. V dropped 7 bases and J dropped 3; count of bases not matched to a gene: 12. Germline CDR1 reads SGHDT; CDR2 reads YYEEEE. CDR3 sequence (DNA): TGTGCCAGCGAGAAGAGGGACAGGACACACTACGAGCAGTACTTC. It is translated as CASEKRDRTHYEQYF.

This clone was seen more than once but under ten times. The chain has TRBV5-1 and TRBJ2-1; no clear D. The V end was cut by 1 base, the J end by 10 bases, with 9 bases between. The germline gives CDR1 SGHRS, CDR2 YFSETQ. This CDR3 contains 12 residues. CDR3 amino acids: CASSLSAQEQFF. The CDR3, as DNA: TGCGCCAGCAGCTTGTCGGCACAGGAGCAGTTCTTC.

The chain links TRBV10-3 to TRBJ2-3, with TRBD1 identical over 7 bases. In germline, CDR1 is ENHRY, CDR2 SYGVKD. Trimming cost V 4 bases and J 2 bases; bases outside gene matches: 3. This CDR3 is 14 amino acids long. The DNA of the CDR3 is TGTGCCATCAGTGGGGACAGATACACAGATACGCAGTATTTT. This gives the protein CAISGDRYTDTQYF.

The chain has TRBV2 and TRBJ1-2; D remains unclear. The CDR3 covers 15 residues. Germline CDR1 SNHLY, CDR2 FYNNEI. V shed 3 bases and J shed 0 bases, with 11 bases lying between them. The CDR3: CASSEGRIANYGYTF. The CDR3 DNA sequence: TGTGCCAGCAGTGAGGGGAGGATCGCTAACTATGGCTACACCTTC.